This T cell receptor beta chain was captured in a study of beta chain features in type 1 diabetes. It was via CD45RO/CCR7/CD25/CD127/CD95/CD27 that CD4+ naive, central memory, regulatory and stem cell-like memory cells were sorted. Purities in excess of 95% were seen in all sorted populations. With regard to this clone: Its antigen remains unknown.

Findings and caveats of the study: Shortening of TCRB CDR3s, moderate but significant, appeared in all four CD4+ subsets of Type 1 diabetes patients. There were fewer insertions and more deletions at the VDJ junctions of type 1 diabetes patients. Healthy donors had naive, central memory and Treg TCRB repertoires that appeared less similar than those seen among patients.

The authors reverse transcribed all of the isolated RNA, so sequencing captured expressed TCRB transcripts. Profiling relied on immunoSEQ multiplex PCR, and the TCRdb table lists in-frame clones only, not all of them. The sample lists about 280,000 clones, 15% occurring once. J was trimmed by 2 bases and V by 4 bases; bases with no gene match: 9. The CDR3 consists of 16 residues. CDR1 MGHRA and CDR2 YSYEKL come from the germline V gene. The TCR sequence derives from a man younger than 35 with type 1 diabetes. The V gene is TRBV4-1, the J gene TRBJ1-2, with TRBD1 identical over 8 bases. Specimen: naive CD4+ T cells from blood. This CDR3 is CASSPRQGKGNYGYTF. Written as DNA, the CDR3 is TGCGCCAGCAGCCCCCGACAGGGGAAGGGGAACTATGGCTACACCTTC.